The T cell receptor beta chain under discussion was sequenced for a study of post-analysis software for immune sequencing data. Study-wide results and caveats: Controls showed lower frequencies than patients for roughly five TRBV segments, and TRBV5-6, TRBV5-1 and TRBV20-1 were among these.

In germline, CDR1 is SGHTA, CDR2 FQGNSA. V shed 4 bases and J shed 7 bases, with 11 bases lying between them. The CDR3 contains 13 residues. Included in the TCR beta cDNA libraries were unique molecular identifiers. Via MiXCR, TCRdb re-called the PCR reads, giving one row per CDR3 protein. This sample has around 500,000 distinct CDR3 sequences; around 31% occur once, and the top ten carry about 6%. This clonotype was picked up a small number of times. Its antigen is as yet unknown. The sample taken for sequencing was blood. The TCR was taken from a girl aged 2 to 17 with multiple sclerosis. V and J are TRBV7-2 and TRBJ2-4, with D perhaps matching TRBD2 (5 bases). The CDR3 nucleotides are TGTGCCAGCAGCTCGGTTAGCGCGAACATTCAGTACTTC. The encoded protein is CASSSVSANIQYF. The full variable domain, with the rest looked up from reference TRBV7-2 and TRBJ2-4, is GAGVSQSPSNKVTEKGKDVELRCDPISGHTALYWYRQSLGQGLEFLIYFQGNSAPDKSGLPSDRFSAERTGGSVSTLTIQRTQQEDSAVYLCASSSVSANIQYFGAGTRLSVL.